These 18 T cell receptor beta chains share one sample of origin, sequenced in a study of blood T cell repertoires in COVID-19. Profiling relied on immunoSEQ multiplex PCR, and the TCRdb table lists in-frame clones only, not all of them. The sample holds about 150,000 clones; about nine tenths are singletons and the top ten take about 4.2%. Sequenced: peripheral blood. These receptors originate from a woman between 55 and 75 years old with active or convalescent COVID-19.

J is TRBJ2-3 and V is TRBV20-1; TRBD1 is a possible D gene (6 bases). Germline V gene lookup returns CDR1 DFQATT and CDR2 SNEGSKA (reference sequence). The germline V and J ends were trimmed by 3 bases and 2 bases, with 9 bases remaining between them. The CDR3 is 13 amino acids. CDR3 nucleotides: TGCAGTGCTAGTACAGGGTTCACAGATACGCAGTATTTT. The encoded protein is CSASTGFTDTQYF.

The genes are TRBV7-9 and TRBJ1-2; no firm D call. Germline CDR1 and CDR2: SEHNR and FQNEAQ (reference sequence). The CDR3 length is 16 residues. Deletions cut 0 bases from V and 5 bases from J, with 16 bases between. CDR3 loop: CASSLAQEILGYGYTF. CDR3 sequence (DNA): TGTGCCAGCAGCTTAGCCCAGGAAATCCTTGGGTATGGCTACACCTTC.

This clone has a single count. The rearrangement uses TRBV7-2 and TRBJ1-1; D unresolved. Trimming shortened V by 3 bases and J by 6 bases, and 14 bases separated the two germline ends. The CDR3 is made up of 14 amino acids. Per germline, CDR1 SGHTA and CDR2 FQGNSA. The CDR3 spells CASSFLLVVAEAFF. The CDR3 nucleotides read TGTGCCAGCAGCTTTCTGCTTGTAGTGGCTGAAGCTTTCTTT.

This chain uses TRBV13 with TRBJ2-2; no firm D call. Trimming stripped 0 bases from V and 6 bases from J, with 8 bases between. Germline CDR1 and CDR2: PRHDT and FYEKMQ (reference sequence). The CDR3 consists of 14 residues. The CDR3 here is CASSLGLGSGELFF. The CDR3 DNA sequence: TGTGCCAGCAGCTTAGGTCTTGGCTCCGGGGAGCTGTTTTTT. Full variable domain (missing parts from reference TRBV13 and TRBJ2-2): AAGVIQSPRHLIKEKRETATLKCYPIPRHDTVYWYQQGPGQDPQFLISFYEKMQSDKGSIPDRFSAQQFSDYHSELNMSSLELGDSALYFCASSLGLGSGELFFGEGSRLTVL.

The J gene is TRBJ1-1, the V gene TRBV27; the D gene is possibly TRBD1 (5 bases). The CDR3 sequence is 15 residues long. Trimming took 0 bases from V and 0 from J, leaving 8 bases between them. Germline V gene data show CDR1 as MNHEY and CDR2 as SMNVEV (reference sequence). CDR3 bases: TGTGCCAGCAGTTTATCCCCGACAGTGAACACTGAAGCTTTCTTT. Encoded protein: CASSLSPTVNTEAFF.

The rearrangement links TRBV4-1 to TRBJ2-7, with no clear D. CDR1 is MGHRA, CDR2 YSYEKL, per germline. V gave up 0 bases and J gave up 0 bases, with 12 bases separating them. The CDR3 is 16 residues long. The CDR3 nucleotides are TGCGCCAGCAGCCAAGAGATGACTTCAAGCTCCTACGAGCAGTACTTC. It specifies CASSQEMTSSSYEQYF.

The chain employs TRBV7-2 and TRBJ1-2; 9 positions match TRBD1. The CDR3 sequence is 16 residues long. Germline CDR1 SGHTA, CDR2 FQGNSA. V was clipped by 5 bases and J by 2 bases; unmatched bases: 9. This chain's CDR3 is CASSLSGTGKNYGYTF. The CDR3, as DNA: TGTGCCAGCAGCCTTAGCGGGACAGGGAAAAACTATGGCTACACCTTC. Drawing the rest from reference TRBV7-2 and TRBJ1-2, the complete variable domain is GAGVSQSPSNKVTEKGKDVELRCDPISGHTALYWYRQSLGQGLEFLIYFQGNSAPDKSGLPSDRFSAERTGGSVSTLTIQRTQQEDSAVYLCASSLSGTGKNYGYTFGSGTRLTVV.

The V gene is TRBV6-1, the J gene TRBJ1-1, with D unclear. The CDR3 runs 13 residues. Per germline, CDR1 MNHNS and CDR2 SASEGT. Trimming removed 3 bases at V and 5 bases at J, with 10 bases between. The CDR3 region has the DNA TGTGCCAGCAGTGAGGGGAGGTGGACTGAAGCTTTCTTT. It encodes CASSEGRWTEAFF.

This clone was found a few times. The rearrangement joins TRBV4-3 to TRBJ2-3; no definite D call. CDR3 size: 13 residues. Trimming shortened V by 7 bases and J by 5 bases, and 13 bases separated the two germline ends. CDR1 is LGHNA and CDR2 is YSLEER in the germline V gene. The CDR3 region is CASKRDSEDTQYF. In DNA, the CDR3 is TGCGCCAGCAAGCGCGATTCTGAAGATACGCAGTATTTT.

This clone was counted a single time. V gene TRBV9 combines with J gene TRBJ1-5; 8 bases fit TRBD1. The CDR3 spans 15 residues. Germline CDR1 SGDLS, CDR2 YYNGEE. The trim removed 4 bases at V and 5 bases at J, leaving 8 bases unmatched. In DNA form, the CDR3 reads TGTGCCAGCAGCATTGGGACAGGCGACTATCAGCCCCAGCATTTT. Its translation is CASSIGTGDYQPQHF.

Turning to this clone: Other nucleotide sequences from this sample produce the same CDR3. The chain links TRBV7-8 to TRBJ1-2; TRBD1 is a possible D gene (6 bases). In germline, CDR1 is SGHVS, CDR2 FQNEAQ. The CDR3 contains 13 residues. Trimming removed 1 base at V and 5 bases at J, with 8 bases between. CDR3 region: CASSLVQGYGYTF. The CDR3 nucleotides are TGTGCCAGCAGCTTAGTCCAGGGGTATGGCTACACCTTC.

In regard to this clone: Compared with germline, one end of the junction differs, possibly owing to a read error. J is TRBJ1-5 and V is TRBV6-5; D is uncertain. The CDR3 runs to 13 residues. The germline gives CDR1 MNHEY, CDR2 SVGAGI. Here the CDR3 reads CASSYRSDQPQHF. In DNA form, the CDR3 reads TGTGCCAGCAGTTACCGTAGCGATCAGCCCCAGCATTTT.

The rearrangement joins TRBV10-3 to TRBJ1-1; 9 bases line up with TRBD1. V shed 1 base, J shed 3 bases, and the junction held 3 bases outside the gene matches. CDR1 is ENHRY, CDR2 SYGVKD, per germline. The CDR3 consists of 15 residues. CDR3 residues: CAISELDRGDTEAFF. CDR3 DNA: TGTGCCATCAGTGAGTTGGACAGGGGTGACACTGAAGCTTTCTTT.

The J gene is TRBJ1-6, the V gene TRBV2; D might be TRBD1 (5 bases). The CDR3 is 14 residues long. Deletions cut 2 bases from V and 6 bases from J, with 8 bases between. In germline, CDR1 is SNHLY, CDR2 FYNNEI. This CDR3 is CASSEPGLNSPLHF. Here the CDR3 DNA reads TGTGCCAGCAGTGAACCGGGACTTAATTCACCCCTCCACTTT.

The V gene is TRBV9, the J gene TRBJ2-3; D unclear. The CDR3 is 13 residues long. V lost 0 bases, J lost 6 bases, and 8 bases lay in between. Germline values: CDR1 SGDLS, CDR2 YYNGEE. CDR3: CASSVEYADTQYF. Written as DNA, the CDR3 is TGTGCCAGCAGCGTAGAATATGCGGATACGCAGTATTTT.

V gene TRBV2 combines with J gene TRBJ1-1, with 9 bases lining up with TRBD1. The CDR3 consists of 14 residues. Germline V gene data show CDR1 as SNHLY and CDR2 as FYNNEI. Trimming removed 6 bases from V and 5 bases from J; junction bases left unmatched: 7. The CDR3 bases are TGTGCCAGCAGACAACAGGGGGCTAGGACTGAAGCTTTCTTT. It encodes CASRQQGARTEAFF.

The chain joins TRBV11-3 to TRBJ1-5, with TRBD1 identical over 7 bases. J was trimmed by 3 bases and V by 6 bases; bases with no gene match: 11. This CDR3 has 16 residues. Germline CDR1 reads SGHNT; CDR2 reads YENEEA. The CDR3 here is CASSYQTGTDNQPQHF. DNA of the CDR3: TGTGCCAGCAGTTATCAAACCGGGACAGACAATCAGCCCCAGCATTTT.

The CDR3 region has the DNA TGCAGCGCCAACTTAGAGACCCAGTACTTC. Translating it yields CSANLETQYF. J is TRBJ2-5 and V is TRBV29-1; D unresolved. CDR1 and CDR2 from the germline V gene are SQVTM and ANQGSEA. V dropped 7 bases and J dropped 4 bases, with 7 bases sitting between them. This CDR3 has 10 amino acids.